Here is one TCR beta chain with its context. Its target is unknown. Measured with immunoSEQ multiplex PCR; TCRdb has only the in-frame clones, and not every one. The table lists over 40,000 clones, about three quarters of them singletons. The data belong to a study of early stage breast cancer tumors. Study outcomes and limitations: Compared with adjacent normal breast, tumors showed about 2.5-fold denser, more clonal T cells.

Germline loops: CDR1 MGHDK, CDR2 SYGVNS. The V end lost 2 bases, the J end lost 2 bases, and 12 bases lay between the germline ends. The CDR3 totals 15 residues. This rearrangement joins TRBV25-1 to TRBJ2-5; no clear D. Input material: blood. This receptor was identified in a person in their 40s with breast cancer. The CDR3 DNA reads TGTGCCAGCAGTGAAACGATTGTAGGGCAAGAGACCCAGTACTTC. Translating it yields CASSETIVGQETQYF.